One sample yielded the 27 T cell receptor beta chains listed below, sequenced in a study of OX40 agonist ivuxolimab in advanced cancers. The library was produced with the immunoSEQ multiplex PCR assay. TCRdb limited this immuneACCESS table to in-frame rearrangements with V and J called. A share of clones is missing; checked studies link under half to unresolved V genes, and the rest is unexplained. For this sample there are 52,000 or so clones; approximately 86% appear just once. In total, the top ten clones hold around 3.6% of the sample. Sequencing was performed on CD4+ or CD8+ T cells sorted from blood, taken in a trial of the OX40 agonist ivuxolimab. All receptors derive from an adult with an advanced solid tumor such as melanoma, head and neck, liver or kidney cancer.

There are a few counts of this clone. The CDR3 bases are TGTGCCTGGAGTTCTGCGGACAGGGCAGCTGAAGCTTTCTTT. The encoded protein is CAWSSADRAAEAFF. The V call is TRBV30, the J call TRBJ1-1, with TRBD1 identical over 8 bases. Germline CDR1 reads GTSNPN; CDR2 reads SVGIG (reference sequence). CDR3 length: 14 amino acids. The ends lost 2 bases at V and 6 bases at J; junction bases unmatched: 8.

The chain is built from TRBV7-2 and TRBJ2-3; D gene ambiguous. V lost 1 base to trimming and J lost 2 bases, with 10 bases between them. Germline V gene data show CDR1 as SGHTA and CDR2 as FQGNSA. This CDR3 contains 15 residues. The CDR3 spells CASSLDGKPTDTQYF. In DNA, the CDR3 is TGTGCCAGCAGCTTAGATGGGAAGCCCACAGATACGCAGTATTTT.

The chain carries TRBV7-2 and TRBJ2-7, with 10 positions matching TRBD1. Unmatched junction bases numbered 8, after V lost 5 bases and J lost 4 bases. In germline, CDR1 is SGHTA, CDR2 FQGNSA. This CDR3 region has 15 residues. CDR3 nucleotides: TGTGCCAGCAGCCACCCGGGACAGGGGTGGTACGAGCAGTACTTC. This gives the protein CASSHPGQGWYEQYF.

The gene calls are TRBV11-2 and TRBJ2-3; TRBD1 might be the D (6 bases). The CDR3 is made up of 15 amino acids. V gave up 2 bases and J gave up 3 bases, with 12 bases separating them. The germline V gene has CDR1 SGHAT and CDR2 FQNNGV. The CDR3 region is CASSLSYRATDTQYF. The CDR3 nucleotides read TGTGCCAGCAGCTTATCTTACAGGGCAACAGATACGCAGTATTTT.

The chain links TRBV11-3 to TRBJ1-2, with a tentative D call TRBD1 (5 bases). The CDR3 runs 14 residues. Trimming removed 5 bases at V and 0 bases at J, with 10 bases between. Germline CDR1 SGHNT, CDR2 YENEEA. CDR3 DNA: TGTGCCAGCAGCCCACAGACAGCTAACTATGGCTACACCTTC. Amino acid sequence: CASSPQTANYGYTF.

The CDR3 spells CASSPTWVEGSAQHF. CDR3 DNA: TGTGCCAGTAGTCCGACATGGGTTGAAGGATCAGCCCAGCATTTT. The chain recombines TRBV19 with TRBJ1-5; D unresolved. The germline gives CDR1 LNHDA, CDR2 SQIVND (reference sequence). This CDR3 is built from 15 residues. Trimming removed 5 bases from V and 11 bases from J, with 22 bases in between.

The chain joins TRBV5-1 to TRBJ1-1; no reliable D call. From germline, CDR1 is SGHRS and CDR2 YFSETQ. V gave up 1 base and J gave up 0 bases, with 16 bases separating them. This CDR3 has 17 residues. The CDR3 loop reads CASSLRGFSVVNTEAFF. The CDR3 DNA sequence: TGCGCCAGCAGCTTGAGAGGGTTCTCCGTCGTGAACACTGAAGCTTTCTTT.

The J gene is TRBJ1-2, the V gene TRBV25-1; a possible D gene is TRBD1 (6 bases). Trimming stripped 5 bases from V and 3 bases from J, with 19 bases between. Germline CDR1 and CDR2: MGHDK and SYGVNS. The CDR3 totals 16 residues. The CDR3 reads CASSTHRDMGHYGYTF. The CDR3 nucleotides read TGTGCCAGCAGTACCCACCGGGACATGGGCCACTATGGCTACACCTTC.

This chain joins TRBV5-1 and TRBJ2-7, with TRBD2 matching over 8 bases. V was pared by 4 bases and J by 3 bases, with 6 bases of the junction left unmatched. CDR1 is SGHRS, CDR2 YFSETQ, per germline. The CDR3 length is 14 residues. DNA for the CDR3: TGCGCCAGCAGCAAGGAAGGGACTAGCTACGAGCAGTACTTC. It codes for CASSKEGTSYEQYF.

The CDR3 DNA follows: TGTGCCAGCTCGGACAGTTCCAACACTGAAGCTTTCTTT. Translation gives CASSDSSNTEAFF. This chain joins TRBV18 and TRBJ1-1; D perhaps matches TRBD1 (6 bases). Deletions cut 6 bases from V and 2 bases from J, with 10 bases between. The CDR3 runs 13 residues. CDR1 is KGHSH, CDR2 LQKENI, per germline.

The rearrangement links TRBV19 to TRBJ2-1; 14 bases match TRBD2. CDR1 LNHDA and CDR2 SQIVND come from the germline V gene (reference sequence). The CDR3 covers 16 residues. With V trimmed by 5 bases and J by 4 bases, 4 bases remained unmatched. The CDR3 region is CASSPRTSGGYNEQFF. CDR3 sequence (DNA): TGTGCCAGTAGTCCCCGGACTAGCGGGGGGTACAATGAGCAGTTCTTC.

V is TRBV10-3 and J is TRBJ1-1; TRBD1 might be the D (5 bases). Germline V gives CDR1 ENHRY, CDR2 SYGVKD. Trimming removed 7 bases at V and 0 bases at J, with 15 bases between. CDR3 length: 15 amino acids. The CDR3 coding sequence is TGTGCCATCAAGGCGAAAGGGGCCATGAACACTGAAGCTTTCTTT. Translating it yields CAIKAKGAMNTEAFF.

V usage is TRBV21-1 and J usage is TRBJ1-5. TRBV21-1 is described as a pseudogene. The CDR3 contains 16 residues. The DNA for the CDR3 is TGTGCCAGCAGCCCCAGAGGGCCAGTAGGCAATCAGCCCCAGCATTTT. Its translation: CASSPRGPVGNQPQHF.

CDR3 region: CASSTFSTGGARTRTEAFF. As DNA, the CDR3 is TGTGCCAGCAGCACATTTTCGACAGGGGGAGCGCGGACCCGCACTGAAGCTTTCTTT. This sequence joins TRBV7-8 and TRBJ1-1, with 9 bases fitting TRBD1. CDR1 is SGHVS, CDR2 FQNEAQ, per germline. The CDR3 consists of 19 residues. V was clipped by 5 bases and J by 4 bases; unmatched bases: 20.

This chain uses TRBV21-1 with TRBJ2-3; no check of the table's D call, TRBD1, against the DNA was made. TRBV21-1 is given as a pseudogene. This CDR3 has 17 amino acids. CDR3 coding DNA: TGTGCCAGCAGCAAAGTGGGGCCGGAAACTAGCACAGATACGCAGTATTTT. This translates into CASSKVGPETSTDTQYF.

The chain recombines TRBV28 with TRBJ2-4; D is unclear. This CDR3 comprises 11 residues. Deletions cut 6 bases from V and 8 bases from J, with 8 bases between. The germline V gene has CDR1 MDHEN and CDR2 SYDVKM. This CDR3 is CASRTRDIQYF. In nucleotides, the CDR3 is TGTGCCAGCAGGACAAGGGACATTCAGTACTTC.

V is TRBV5-1 and J is TRBJ2-7; 8 nucleotides line up with TRBD2. The length of the CDR3 is 16 residues. Looked up from germline, CDR1 is SGHRS and CDR2 is YFSETQ. V shed 4 bases and J 7 bases; nucleotides not matched to a gene: 16. The CDR3 spells CASSLRPLAGWEEQYF. The CDR3 DNA is TGCGCCAGCAGCCTCCGCCCCCTAGCGGGCTGGGAAGAGCAGTACTTC.

The chain couples TRBV7-9 to TRBJ2-1; 11 bases map to TRBD2. CDR3 size: 16 residues. From germline, CDR1 is SEHNR and CDR2 FQNEAQ (reference sequence). V lost 5 bases, J lost 8 bases, and 11 bases stayed unmatched. CDR3 in DNA: TGTGCCAGCAGCACCCTACTAGCGGGGGTTATAGATGAGCAGTTCTTC. Protein: CASSTLLAGVIDEQFF.

The chain's CDR3 is CASSGRGPEAFF. CDR3 DNA: TGTGCCAGCTCCGGGCGGGGTCCTGAAGCTTTCTTT. The chain combines TRBV11-2 with TRBJ1-1; D gene unclear. This CDR3 contains 12 residues. Germline V gene data show CDR1 as SGHAT and CDR2 as FQNNGV. Trimming pared 8 bases from V and 6 bases from J, leaving 13 bases between.

The V gene is TRBV2, the J gene TRBJ1-1; no firm D call. The germline V and J ends were trimmed by 8 bases and 3 bases, with 10 bases remaining between them. The CDR3 is made up of 12 amino acids. Per germline, CDR1 SNHLY and CDR2 FYNNEI. The CDR3 region is CASGSLYTEAFF. CDR3 DNA sequence: TGTGCCAGCGGGTCTTTGTACACTGAAGCTTTCTTT.

The chain joins TRBV30 to TRBJ2-4; D is uncertain. V lost 1 base and J lost 5, with 3 bases in between. Germline CDR1 GTSNPN, CDR2 SVGIG (reference sequence). This CDR3 is built from 11 residues. CDR3 region: CAWSGQNIQYF. The CDR3 DNA follows: TGTGCCTGGAGTGGACAAAACATTCAGTACTTC. Based on the CDR3 plus reference TRBV30 and TRBJ2-4, the full variable domain is SQTIHQWPATLVQPVGSPLSLECTVEGTSNPNLYWYRQAAGRGLQLLFYSVGIGQISSEVPQNLSASRPQDRQFILSSKKLLLSDSGFYLCAWSGQNIQYFGAGTRLSVL.

The chain links TRBV28 to TRBJ2-7; D is uncertain. CDR3 size: 11 residues. V lost 4 bases and J lost 3, with 4 bases in between. The germline CDR1 and CDR2 sequences are MDHEN and SYDVKM. CDR3 sequence (DNA): TGTGCCAGCAGTTACCTCTACGAGCAGTACTTC. Its protein product is CASSYLYEQYF. Using reference TRBV28 and TRBJ2-7 for the parts outside the CDR3, the full variable domain is DVKVTQSSRYLVKRTGEKVFLECVQDMDHENMFWYRQDPGLGLRLIYFSYDVKMKEKGDIPEGYSVSREKKERFSLILESASTNQTSMYLCASSYLYEQYFGPGTRLTVT.

With respect to this clone: This same CDR3 is encoded by further DNA sequences in the sample. This sequence joins TRBV18 and TRBJ1-4; D ambiguous. Trimming removed 3 bases at V and 3 bases at J, with 5 bases between. Germline V gene data show CDR1 as KGHSH and CDR2 as LQKENI. This CDR3 comprises 13 residues. The CDR3 coding sequence is TGTGCCAGCTCACCGCAGCCTAATGAAAAACTGTTTTTT. Its protein product is CASSPQPNEKLFF.

The rearrangement joins TRBV28 to TRBJ1-3; 7 bases map to TRBD1. This CDR3 comprises 17 residues. The germline gives CDR1 MDHEN, CDR2 SYDVKM. The ends lost 3 bases at V and 0 bases at J; junction bases unmatched: 8. The DNA for the CDR3 is TGTGCCAGCAGTTTTGGTAGGGGGCCGGGCTCTGGAAACACCATATATTTT. Its protein is CASSFGRGPGSGNTIYF.

Of note for this clone: The junction does not match germline at one end; this may be a read error. J is TRBJ1-1 and V is TRBV10-3, with D possibly TRBD1 on 5 matching bases. From germline, CDR1 is ENHRY and CDR2 SYGVKD. This CDR3 region has 15 residues. The DNA of the CDR3 is TGTGCCAGCAGTAGTCGACAGTCAATGAACACTGAAGCTTTCTTT. This encodes CASSSRQSMNTEAFF.

The sample holds a few counts of this clone. This chain joins TRBV7-3 and TRBJ1-2; D not resolved. The germline V gene encodes CDR1 SGHTA and CDR2 FQGTGA. The V gene lost 4 bases and the J gene lost 4 bases, with 13 bases spanning the gap. The CDR3 is 14 amino acids. The DNA for the CDR3 is TGTGCCAGCAGCTCCCCGGGAAAAAGCTATGGCTACACCTTC. It translates to CASSSPGKSYGYTF.

This sequence joins TRBV7-2 and TRBJ2-7, with unresolved D. This CDR3 comprises 14 residues. Trimming removed 2 bases from V and 3 bases from J, with 11 bases in between. CDR1 and CDR2 (germline): SGHTA, FQGNSA. The CDR3 region is CASSLRAVVYEQYF. Written as DNA, the CDR3 is TGTGCCAGCAGCTTAAGGGCAGTAGTCTACGAGCAGTACTTC.